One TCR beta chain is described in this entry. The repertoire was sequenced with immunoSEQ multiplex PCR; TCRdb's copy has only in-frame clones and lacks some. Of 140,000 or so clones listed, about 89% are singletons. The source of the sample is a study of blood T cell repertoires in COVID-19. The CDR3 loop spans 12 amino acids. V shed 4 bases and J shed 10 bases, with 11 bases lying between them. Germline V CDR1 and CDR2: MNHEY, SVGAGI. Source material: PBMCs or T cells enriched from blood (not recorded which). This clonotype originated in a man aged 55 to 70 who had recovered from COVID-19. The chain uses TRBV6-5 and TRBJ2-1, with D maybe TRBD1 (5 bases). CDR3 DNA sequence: TGTGCCAGCAGTTCCAGGGTGGGCGAGCAGTTCTTC. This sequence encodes CASSSRVGEQFF.